Presented here are 10 T cell receptor beta chains from one specimen sequenced in a study of T cell clones after liver transplantation. Proliferating CFSE-low MLR cells were sequenced to define alloreactive TCRbeta sequences. Method: immunoSEQ multiplex PCR; TCRdb's copy keeps in-frame clones and lacks some. The table shows about 1,300 clones, with less than 35% occurring only once. For these TCRs, the target antigens are not known. Sequencing used CD8+ T cells from PBMCs cultured with third-party cells. The receptors here all came from a human patient who received a liver transplant. T cells may partly derive from the graft donor.

A note on this clone: This may be a read error: a much more frequent sequence differs by one nucleotide. This sample includes further DNA sequences coding for the same CDR3. The chain uses TRBV11-3 and TRBJ2-2; D possibly corresponds to TRBD1 (6 bases). Germline lookup yields CDR1 SGHNT and CDR2 YENEEA. Trimming took off 1 base at V and 5 bases at J, with 11 bases between the two ends. The CDR3 length is 15 residues. The CDR3 region is CASSLVRGGTGELFF. The CDR3 DNA sequence: TGTGCCAGCAGCTTAGTCAGGGGCGGGACCGGGGAGCTGTTTTTT.

This clone was recorded a few times. V and J are TRBV4-2 and TRBJ1-5; TRBD1 agrees at 7 bases. The CDR3 runs 16 residues. Germline V gene data show CDR1 as LGHNA and CDR2 as YNFKEQ. After removal of 4 bases from V and 2 bases from J, the junction contained 8 bases not matched to a gene. CDR3 in DNA: TGTGCCAGCAGCCCAGACAGGGAGGGGGGCAATCAGCCCCAGCATTTT. It codes for CASSPDREGGNQPQHF.

This clone rates as large. The chain couples TRBV19 to TRBJ1-5, with 11 bases that match TRBD1. The CDR3 runs 18 residues. After removal of 7 bases from V and 2 bases from J, the junction contained 13 bases not matched to a gene. Germline V gives CDR1 LNHDA, CDR2 SQIVND (reference sequence). CDR3 sequence (DNA): TGTGCCAGTATACTACCCGGACAGGGGGCAAGCGGCAATCAGCCCCAGCATTTT. As protein: CASILPGQGASGNQPQHF.

This clone is judged medium-sized (0.01 to 0.1%). CDR3 residues: CASSLGAGSSYNSPLHF. In DNA form, the CDR3 reads TGTGCCAGCAGCTTAGGGGCGGGGAGCTCCTATAATTCACCCCTCCACTTT. This sequence joins TRBV7-9 and TRBJ1-6; D gene uncertain. The V and J ends lost 1 base and 0 bases respectively, with 10 bases between them. From germline, CDR1 is SEHNR and CDR2 FQNEAQ (reference sequence). The CDR3 has 17 amino acids.

In this sample, this clone turned up a few times. J is TRBJ2-1 and V is TRBV18; D remains unclear. Germline V gene data show CDR1 as KGHSH and CDR2 as LQKENI. CDR3 length: 15 amino acids. V dropped 0 bases and J dropped 3 bases, with 9 bases sitting between them. The CDR3 region has the DNA TGTGCCAGCTCACCACCAGGCGGCAGCTACAATGAGCAGTTCTTC. Its protein is CASSPPGGSYNEQFF.

By its share, this clone is large (0.1 to 1%). V gene TRBV29-1 combines with J gene TRBJ2-5; 8 bases are a match to TRBD2. The CDR3 has 15 residues. CDR1 is SQVTM and CDR2 is ANQGSEA in the germline V gene. The ends lost 2 bases at V and 0 bases at J; junction bases unmatched: 5. The CDR3 DNA follows: TGCAGCGTTGAAATAGCGGGAAACTACCAAGAGACCCAGTACTTC. As protein: CSVEIAGNYQETQYF.

The count of this clone is one. The J gene is TRBJ2-5, the V gene TRBV11-2, with D tentatively TRBD1 (6 bases). Per the germline V gene, CDR1 is SGHAT and CDR2 is FQNNGV. The CDR3 is 14 amino acids. Between the trimmed V and J ends, which lost 8 bases and 9 bases, there was a span of 22 bases. CDR3 DNA sequence: TGTGCCAGCCTCCAGGCAGGGGACCCTCTTGCCCAGTACTTC. Residues: CASLQAGDPLAQYF.

The rearrangement uses TRBV6-9 and TRBJ2-2; D is uncertain. The CDR3 has 12 amino acids. V was trimmed by 8 bases and J by 2 bases, leaving 6 bases between them. CDR1 is MNHGY, CDR2 SVAAGI, per germline. Here the CDR3 reads CASPGNTGELFF. The CDR3 DNA is TGTGCCAGCCCAGGAAACACCGGGGAGCTGTTTTTT.

On this clone: A far larger clone is a single base away, which makes a read error likely. The rearrangement links TRBV4-1 to TRBJ1-1; 7 bases align to TRBD1. There are 15 residues in the CDR3. The V gene's germline CDR1 is MGHRA and CDR2 YSYEKL. The CDR3 sequence: CDSSQDGSGGTEAFF. CDR3 nucleotides: TGCGACAGCAGCCAAGATGGGTCAGGGGGGACTGAAGCTTTCTTT.

By proportion, this clone is medium-sized. This chain links TRBV29-1 with TRBJ1-1; a weak D match, TRBD1 (6 bases). Trimming shortened V by 6 bases and J by 2 bases, and 31 bases separated the two germline ends. Germline V lookup: CDR1 SQVTM, CDR2 ANQGSEA. The CDR3 has 19 amino acids. DNA for the CDR3: TGCAGCGTAACGGGACAATTTACATTCCTCAAGAACCAAAACACTGAAGCTTTCTTT. This translates into CSVTGQFTFLKNQNTEAFF.